This note documents a single TCR beta chain sequence. Antigen specificity is unknown. These data belong to a study of CD8 T cells in ankylosing spondylitis. Study-wide findings and caveats: Disease-linked clones were reportedly significantly enriched in matched ankylosing spondylitis synovial fluid.

One entry per CDR3 protein results from TCRdb running MiXCR on the 5' RACE reads. Here the sample spans some 340,000 distinct CDR3 sequences, roughly 14% being singletons. The sequenced sample consisted of blood, either unsorted or a sorted T cell fraction (not recorded which). The sequence was collected from a male donor with ankylosing spondylitis or in good health (not recorded which).

For the CDR3, the DNA is TGCGCCAGCAGCCAAGGGGTCGGCCGCTCCTACGAGCAGTACTTC. Protein product: CASSQGVGRSYEQYF. The chain is built from TRBV4-1 and TRBJ2-7; D unclear. Germline V gives CDR1 MGHRA, CDR2 YSYEKL. V shed 1 base and J shed 0 bases, with 10 bases lying between them. This CDR3 is 15 amino acids long.